The 20 T cell receptor beta chains listed next were all sequenced from one sample in a study of early T cells in non-severe SARS-CoV-2 infection. TCRdb fed the 5' RACE reads into MiXCR, producing one record per CDR3 protein. This sample has some 54,000 distinct CDR3 sequences, with approximately 9.3% found just once. Sequencing was carried out using whole blood. The origin of the receptors is an adult who was a healthcare worker with PCR-confirmed SARS-CoV-2 infection or an uninfected control (not recorded which).

This chain connects TRBV20-1 to TRBJ2-1; TRBD2 agrees at 13 bases. The CDR3 length is 14 residues. From germline, CDR1 is DFQATT and CDR2 SNEGSKA (reference sequence). Trimming cost V 6 bases and J 7 bases; bases outside gene matches: 6. Here the CDR3 DNA reads TGCAGTGCCAGGACTAGCGGGGGATATAATGAGCAGTTCTTC. This codes for CSARTSGGYNEQFF.

This clonotype was picked up many times. The DNA for the CDR3 is TGTGCCAGCAGCTTAGCGAGAGGCGCAAGGGACAATGAGCAGTTCTTC. This encodes CASSLARGARDNEQFF. The chain carries TRBV7-9 and TRBJ2-1; D is undetermined. The CDR3 loop spans 16 amino acids. Trimming cost V 0 bases and J 5 bases, with 14 bases left between them. Per germline, CDR1 SEHNR and CDR2 FQNEAQ (reference sequence).

About this clonotype itself: This sequence may be a read error, since a much larger clone differs from it by one base. The chain combines TRBV11-2 with TRBJ1-2; possibly TRBD1 for D (6 bases). This CDR3 is 14 amino acids long. The germline V gene encodes CDR1 SGHAT and CDR2 FQNNGV. In DNA, the CDR3 is TGTGCCAGCAGCTTAGAGGCAGGGGCGTTCGGCTTCACCTTC. It yields the protein CASSLEAGAFGFTF.

This rearrangement joins TRBV24-1 to TRBJ1-2; a possible D gene is TRBD1 (5 bases). Germline V gene sequence: CDR1 KGHDR, CDR2 SFDVKD. V dropped 5 bases and J dropped 7 bases, with 13 bases sitting between them. This CDR3 region has 13 residues. The CDR3 region has the DNA TGTGCCACCAGTGGCCCCCTTGGGGCTGGCTACACCTTC. Amino acids: CATSGPLGAGYTF.

This clonotype was detected only a few times. The rearrangement links TRBV11-2 to TRBJ2-2, with TRBD2 matching 14 bases. Per the germline V gene, CDR1 is SGHAT and CDR2 is FQNNGV. The CDR3 is 18 residues long. Unmatched junction bases numbered 11, after V lost 5 bases and J lost 6 bases. CDR3 sequence: CASSHPGLAGEEAGELFF. The CDR3 DNA follows: TGTGCCAGCAGCCACCCGGGACTAGCGGGAGAAGAGGCCGGGGAGCTGTTTTTT.

The CDR3 region is CASSRNSGSWDTQYF. CDR3 nucleotides: TGTGCCAGCAGCCGAAATAGCGGGAGTTGGGATACGCAGTATTTT. This chain links TRBV11-2 with TRBJ2-3; 9 positions match TRBD2. Trimming at V came to 5 bases and at J to 6 bases, leaving 9 bases not matched to a gene. CDR1 SGHAT and CDR2 FQNNGV come from the germline V gene. The CDR3 sequence is 15 residues long.

This clonotype was seen repeatedly, ten times or more. This chain uses TRBV5-6 with TRBJ2-7, with D perhaps being TRBD1 or TRBD2 (5 bases each). This CDR3 is built from 15 residues. The germline V gene has CDR1 SGHDT and CDR2 YYEEEE. Trimming took 4 bases from V and 3 from J, leaving 17 bases between them. CDR3 sequence (DNA): TGTGCCAGCAGCCCGCCCGGGACGGAGCTCTACGAGCAGTACTTC. This encodes CASSPPGTELYEQYF.

As concerns this clonotype: A much larger clone differs from this one at a single base, so this may be a read error. The chain is built from TRBV3-1 and TRBJ2-3; D ambiguous. Germline V CDR1 and CDR2: LGHDT, YNNKEL (reference sequence). The CDR3 has 12 residues. Trimming took 3 bases from V and 2 from J, leaving 3 bases between them. Here the CDR3 reads CASSHVTDTQYF. DNA of the CDR3: TGTGCCAGCAGCCACGTCACAGATACGCAGTATTTT.

This clonotype was picked up many times. This chain uses TRBV5-6 with TRBJ1-2; 7 bases align to TRBD1. From germline, CDR1 is SGHDT and CDR2 YYEEEE. J lost 9 bases, V lost 6 bases, and 11 bases had no gene match. The CDR3 totals 13 residues. The CDR3 nucleotides read TGTGCCAGCATTTCTGACAGGGAGGTTCGCTACACCTTC. This gives the protein CASISDREVRYTF. The whole variable domain, filled in from reference TRBV5-6 and TRBJ1-2, reads DAGVTQSPTHLIKTRGQQVTLRCSPKSGHDTVSWYQQALGQGPQFIFQYYEEEERQRGNFPDRFSGHQFPNYSSELNVNALLLGDSALYLCASISDREVRYTFGSGTRLTVV.

In its sample, this clonotype was seen a few times. This chain links TRBV7-9 with TRBJ1-5; D is unclear. This CDR3 has 11 residues. V lost 4 bases, J lost 10 bases, and 8 bases lay in between. Germline values: CDR1 SEHNR, CDR2 FQNEAQ (reference sequence). Written as DNA, the CDR3 is TGTGCCAGCAGCTATTTGGGACCCCAGCATTTT. The encoded protein is CASSYLGPQHF.

This clonotype has a count of ten or more. The rearrangement uses TRBV6-2 or TRBV6-3 and TRBJ2-3; the match to TRBD2 covers 9 bases. Germline CDR1 reads MNHEY; CDR2 reads SVGEGT. V lost 5 bases to trimming and J lost 4 bases; unmatched junction nucleotides: 4. The CDR3 loop spans 14 amino acids. CDR3 loop: CASSDIAGADTQYF. The CDR3 bases are TGTGCCAGCAGTGACATAGCGGGAGCAGATACGCAGTATTTT.

This clonotype has more than one count but fewer than ten. The chain combines TRBV7-9 with TRBJ1-2, with TRBD1 matching over 9 bases. V gave up 4 bases and J gave up 6 bases; unmatched junction bases: 9. This CDR3 has 15 amino acids. CDR1 is SEHNR and CDR2 is FQNEAQ in the germline V gene (reference sequence). The CDR3 here is CASSSHRGQGDGYTF. DNA for the CDR3: TGTGCCAGCAGCTCCCACCGGGGACAGGGTGATGGCTACACCTTC.

This clonotype was picked up many times. The V gene is TRBV2, the J gene TRBJ1-2, with a tentative D call TRBD1 (5 bases). CDR3 size: 12 residues. V lost 8 bases and J 1 base, leaving 8 bases between the germline ends. Germline-derived CDR1 and CDR2 are SNHLY and FYNNEI. The CDR3 region has the DNA TGTGCCAGCTCAGGGATTAACTATGGCTACACCTTC. Translating it yields CASSGINYGYTF.

This clonotype showed up many times. The J gene is TRBJ2-5, the V gene TRBV7-8; 8 nucleotides align to TRBD1. The CDR3 loop spans 14 amino acids. The ends lost 5 bases at V and 5 bases at J; junction bases unmatched: 7. Germline CDR1 reads SGHVS; CDR2 reads FQNEAQ. The CDR3 DNA sequence: TGTGCCAGCAGCCACCGCAGGGGGCCGGAGACCCAGTACTTC. It specifies CASSHRRGPETQYF.

In this sample, this clonotype turned up many times. J is TRBJ2-1 and V is TRBV6-2 or TRBV6-3, with 8 bases aligning to TRBD2. Germline V gene lookup returns CDR1 MNHEY and CDR2 SVGEGT. Trimming removed 0 bases from V and 14 bases from J; junction bases left unmatched: 9. The CDR3 is 14 amino acids. CDR3 coding DNA: TGTGCCAGCAGTTACTCGAATGCGGGGGGCGCAAAGTTCTTC. Its translation: CASSYSNAGGAKFF.

This chain joins TRBV4-1 and TRBJ1-2; no firm D call. The ends were cut back, 2 bases at V and 3 bases at J, with 16 bases in the middle. This CDR3 contains 16 residues. Germline lookup yields CDR1 MGHRA and CDR2 YSYEKL. CDR3 DNA sequence: TGCGCCAGCAGCCAATTTGTTGGTCCAGGAGACTATGGCTACACCTTC. This gives the protein CASSQFVGPGDYGYTF.

This clonotype was seen ten or more times. The gene calls are TRBV6-2 or TRBV6-3 and TRBJ2-1, with 8 bases that match TRBD2. CDR1 and CDR2 (germline): MNHEY, SVGEGT. Trimming took 10 bases from V and 13 from J; bases not matched to a gene: 12. This CDR3 contains 12 residues. The CDR3 region has the DNA TGTGCCACCGGGCTTAGCGGGACGATCCAGTTCTTC. Translated, it gives CATGLSGTIQFF.

This clonotype was detected many times. The chain employs TRBV10-3 and TRBJ2-1, with 8 bases identical to TRBD1. Trimming at V came to 2 bases and at J to 8 bases, leaving 8 bases not matched to a gene. This CDR3 spans 15 amino acids. Germline V CDR1 and CDR2: ENHRY, SYGVKD. The CDR3 spells CAISEVPGGEHEQFF. The CDR3 bases are TGTGCCATCAGTGAGGTCCCAGGGGGCGAACATGAGCAGTTCTTC.

This clonotype was observed a handful of times. The rearrangement uses TRBV20-1 and TRBJ2-2; 13 bases agree with TRBD2. From germline, CDR1 is DFQATT and CDR2 SNEGSKA (reference sequence). This CDR3 has 16 amino acids. The J segment lost 6 bases and the V segment lost 6 bases, leaving 10 bases of the junction unmatched. CDR3 protein: CSAILGLAGFPGELFF. The CDR3 bases are TGCAGTGCCATTCTGGGACTAGCGGGATTTCCCGGGGAGCTGTTTTTT.

This clonotype showed up many times. The chain carries TRBV2 and TRBJ1-4; TRBD1 is a possible D gene (6 bases). The CDR3 totals 13 residues. Germline V gene data show CDR1 as SNHLY and CDR2 as FYNNEI. V was shortened by 8 bases and J by 7 bases, with 14 bases between the two germline ends. The DNA of the CDR3 is TGTGCCAGCGCAGGGGTAGACGGTGAAAAACTGTTTTTT. Protein sequence: CASAGVDGEKLFF.